What follows are 22 T cell receptor beta chains derived from one specimen sequenced in a study of T cell repertoires in cytomegalovirus infection. MiXCR, run by TCRdb on the reads, gives a single entry per CDR3 protein. The table shows around 530,000 distinct CDR3 sequences, with 15% to 20% occurring only once. What was sequenced was CD8+ T cells from PBMCs. These receptors were taken from a human donor in good health (CMV status not recorded). Some clones in this sample may be carry-over from other donors' samples.

This clonotype was detected many times. This chain joins TRBV2 and TRBJ2-1; possible D gene TRBD1, 6 bases. The V end lost 6 bases, the J end lost 7 bases, and 22 bases lay between the germline ends. Germline CDR1 is SNHLY and CDR2 is FYNNEI. This CDR3 is built from 16 residues. CDR3 residues: CASSPLEGKGVNEQFF. The CDR3 DNA reads as TGTGCCAGCAGCCCCTTAGAGGGTAAGGGGGTGAATGAGCAGTTCTTC.

This clonotype has only a few counts. V and J are TRBV28 and TRBJ2-7, with a possible D match to TRBD1 (5 bases). V gave up 3 bases and J gave up 6 bases, with 6 bases separating them. The V gene's germline CDR1 is MDHEN and CDR2 SYDVKM. The CDR3 is 11 residues long. CDR3 residues: CASSFRAEQYF. The CDR3 bases are TGTGCCAGCAGTTTCAGGGCCGAGCAGTACTTC. The entire variable domain, with the rest obtained from reference TRBV28 and TRBJ2-7, is as follows: DVKVTQSSRYLVKRTGEKVFLECVQDMDHENMFWYRQDPGLGLRLIYFSYDVKMKEKGDIPEGYSVSREKKERFSLILESASTNQTSMYLCASSFRAEQYFGPGTRLTVT.

A few counts support this clonotype. V is TRBV5-1 and J is TRBJ2-7; D tentatively reads TRBD1 or TRBD2 (5 bases each). Trimming removed 3 bases from V and 0 bases from J, with 16 bases in between. This CDR3 region has 16 residues. Germline loops: CDR1 SGHRS, CDR2 YFSETQ. Here the CDR3 reads CASSSPRESSSYEQYF. The CDR3 DNA sequence: TGCGCCAGCAGCTCGCCCAGGGAGTCTAGCTCCTACGAGCAGTACTTC.

This clonotype appeared a few times. This rearrangement joins TRBV7-7 to TRBJ1-1, with a possible D match to TRBD1 (5 bases). The germline CDR1 and CDR2 sequences are SSHAT and FNYEAQ (reference sequence). CDR3 length equals 13 residues. Trimming took 1 base from V and 7 from J, leaving 10 bases between them. This chain's CDR3 is CASSLGWGFEAFF. In nucleotides, the CDR3 is TGTGCCAGCAGCTTAGGTTGGGGGTTTGAAGCTTTCTTT.

There are many counts of this clonotype. The chain uses TRBV19 and TRBJ2-1; D is perhaps TRBD1 or TRBD2 (6 bases each). This CDR3 is 16 amino acids long. Germline lookup yields CDR1 LNHDA and CDR2 SQIVND (reference sequence). The V end lost 7 bases, the J end lost 0 bases, and 16 bases lay between the germline ends. The CDR3 reads CASKGGDRSSYNEQFF. Written as DNA, the CDR3 is TGTGCCAGTAAGGGGGGCGACAGGAGCTCCTACAATGAGCAGTTCTTC.

This clonotype was observed at least ten times. The chain has TRBV7-6 and TRBJ1-1; D remains ambiguous. The CDR3 runs 13 residues. CDR1 is SGHVS and CDR2 is FNYEAQ in the germline V gene. V gave up 0 bases and J gave up 4 bases, with 6 bases separating them. CDR3 in amino acids: CASSLAPSTEAFF. The CDR3 nucleotides read TGTGCCAGCAGCTTAGCTCCCAGCACTGAAGCTTTCTTT. Full variable domain (outside the CDR3, taken from reference TRBV7-6 and TRBJ1-1): GAGVSQSPRYKVTKRGQDVALRCDPISGHVSLYWYRQALGQGPEFLTYFNYEAQQDKSGLPNDRFSAERPEGSISTLTIQRTEQRDSAMYRCASSLAPSTEAFFGQGTRLTVV.

The chain carries TRBV28 and TRBJ1-6, with 9 positions matching TRBD1. The CDR3 is 16 residues long. Germline CDR1 reads MDHEN; CDR2 reads SYDVKM. V dropped 3 bases and J dropped 3; count of bases not matched to a gene: 3. The CDR3, as DNA: TGTGCCAGCAGTTTGGGGACAGGGATCTATAATTCACCCCTCCACTTT. Protein sequence: CASSLGTGIYNSPLHF.

This clonotype was found a few times. The genes are TRBV9 and TRBJ2-7; unclear D gene. Between the trimmed V and J ends, which lost 0 bases and 2 bases, there was a span of 6 bases. The CDR3 has 13 amino acids. CDR1 SGDLS and CDR2 YYNGEE come from the germline V gene. The DNA for the CDR3 is TGTGCCAGCAGCGTAGACACAGCCTACGAGCAGTACTTC. It codes for CASSVDTAYEQYF.

This clonotype has a count of ten or more. The CDR3 loop is CASSYPEGGHEPQHF. The CDR3, as DNA: TGTGCCAGCAGTTACCCAGAAGGGGGACATGAGCCCCAGCATTTT. V is TRBV6-6 and J is TRBJ1-5; maybe TRBD1 (6 bases). Germline CDR1 and CDR2: MNHNY and SVGAGI (reference sequence). The CDR3 contains 15 residues. Between the trimmed V and J ends, which lost 2 bases and 8 bases, there was a span of 16 bases.

The table lists this clonotype with many counts. This rearrangement joins TRBV12-3 or TRBV12-4 to TRBJ1-6; TRBD1 is a possible D gene (5 bases). The CDR3 has 15 amino acids. V shed 6 bases and J shed 12 bases, with 21 bases lying between them. The CDR3: CASSRTPGPEGPLHF. In DNA, the CDR3 is TGTGCCAGCAGCCGTACCCCGGGGCCGGAGGGACCCCTCCACTTT.

This clonotype was seen ten or more times. The chain has TRBV4-2 and TRBJ2-7; 7 bases align to TRBD1. The germline CDR1 and CDR2 sequences are LGHNA and YNFKEQ. Trimming took 0 bases from V and 2 from J; bases not matched to a gene: 7. The CDR3 extends over 16 amino acids. CDR3 sequence reads: CASSQEPGQAAYEQYF. The DNA for the CDR3 is TGTGCCAGCAGCCAAGAACCCGGACAGGCCGCCTACGAGCAGTACTTC.

V and J are TRBV6-6 and TRBJ1-2; D gene unclear. Trimming shortened V by 6 bases and J by 5 bases, and 16 bases separated the two germline ends. Germline V lookup: CDR1 MNHNY, CDR2 SVGAGI (reference sequence). CDR3 length: 14 amino acids. The CDR3 DNA reads as TGTGCCAGCAGCTCCCTTCTGAGTGCATATGGCTACACCTTC. This gives the protein CASSSLLSAYGYTF.

V usage is TRBV4-2 and J usage is TRBJ1-6; D remains ambiguous. The CDR3 is 17 residues long. Trimming removed 0 bases from V and 7 bases from J, with 16 bases in between. The germline gives CDR1 LGHNA, CDR2 YNFKEQ. CDR3 sequence reads: CASSQDGSLGGNSPLHF. The CDR3 coding sequence is TGTGCCAGCAGCCAAGATGGGTCTTTAGGAGGGAATTCACCCCTCCACTTT.

This clonotype was observed a handful of times. This rearrangement joins TRBV29-1 to TRBJ2-7, with a possible D match to TRBD2 (5 bases). Germline V CDR1 and CDR2: SQVTM, ANQGSEA. V lost 3 bases, J lost 6 bases, and 12 bases lay in between. CDR3 length: 12 residues. The CDR3 coding sequence is TGCAGCGTTGATCTAGGGAGTGCCGAGCAGTACTTC. Its protein is CSVDLGSAEQYF.

This clonotype has ten or more counts. The gene calls are TRBV28 and TRBJ2-3; possible D gene TRBD2, 6 bases. The CDR3 is made up of 15 amino acids. Trimming cost V 2 bases and J 2 bases, with 11 bases left between them. Germline CDR1 and CDR2: MDHEN and SYDVKM. This CDR3 reads CASSLAGFNTDTQYF. The CDR3 DNA reads TGTGCCAGCAGTTTAGCGGGGTTCAACACAGATACGCAGTATTTT.

The J gene is TRBJ1-1, the V gene TRBV15; 10 nucleotides match TRBD1. Trimming at V came to 6 bases and at J to 8 bases, leaving 12 bases not matched to a gene. Germline assignment: CDR1 LNHNV and CDR2 YYDKDF (reference sequence). The CDR3 has 15 residues. The CDR3 reads CATSFHLGQGNEAFF. Written as DNA, the CDR3 is TGTGCCACCAGTTTTCACCTGGGACAGGGGAACGAAGCTTTCTTT.

The chain uses TRBV12-5 and TRBJ1-2; D remains ambiguous. Per germline, CDR1 LGHNT and CDR2 FRNRAP. The V and J ends lost 1 base and 4 bases respectively, with 4 bases between them. The CDR3 covers 12 residues. As DNA, the CDR3 is TGTGCTAGTGGTTTGGGTCCCTATGGCTACACCTTC. Translating gives CASGLGPYGYTF.

In this sample, this clonotype turned up a few times. This chain uses TRBV24-1 with TRBJ2-5; weak D call: TRBD2 (7 bases). Trimming cost V 7 bases and J 2 bases, with 13 bases left between them. Germline assignment: CDR1 KGHDR and CDR2 SFDVKD. The length of the CDR3 is 14 residues. The CDR3 nucleotides read TGTGCCACCAGCGATAGGGGGGGACAAGAGACCCAGTACTTC. Translated: CATSDRGGQETQYF.

The genes are TRBV5-1 and TRBJ2-6; D ambiguous. This CDR3 is built from 18 residues. Germline lookup yields CDR1 SGHRS and CDR2 YFSETQ. V gave up 0 bases and J gave up 1 base, with 14 bases separating them. The CDR3 nucleotides are TGCGCCAGCAGCTTGGAAGGGTCGCCTTGGTCTGGGGCCAACGTCCTGACTTTC. Its translation: CASSLEGSPWSGANVLTF.

This clonotype has only one observation. CDR3 sequence (DNA): TGTGCCAGCAGTGACAGCTACTCTGGAAACACCATATATTTT. Translated: CASSDSYSGNTIYF. The genes are TRBV2 and TRBJ1-3, with D unresolved. The CDR3 is made up of 14 amino acids. With 3 bases removed from V and 0 bases from J, the gap between germline ends came to 6 bases. The germline V gene has CDR1 SNHLY and CDR2 FYNNEI.

This clonotype was counted many times. J is TRBJ2-5 and V is TRBV10-3, with D perhaps matching TRBD1 or TRBD2 (6 bases each). Trimming left V 6 bases short and J 5 bases short, with 19 bases between. The CDR3 is made up of 15 amino acids. The germline CDR1 and CDR2 sequences are ENHRY and SYGVKD. CDR3 region: CAISEGGALRETQYF. The CDR3 nucleotides read TGTGCCATCAGCGAGGGGGGAGCCCTACGGGAGACCCAGTACTTC.

This clonotype was seen a few times. The chain uses TRBV7-9 and TRBJ1-5; D gene ambiguous. The CDR3 totals 12 residues. Germline assignment: CDR1 SEHNR and CDR2 FQNEAQ (reference sequence). Between the trimmed V and J ends, which lost 1 base and 12 bases, there was a span of 10 bases. The CDR3 sequence is CASSLGLTDQHF. The DNA for the CDR3 is TGTGCCAGCAGCTTAGGACTCACGGACCAGCATTTT.